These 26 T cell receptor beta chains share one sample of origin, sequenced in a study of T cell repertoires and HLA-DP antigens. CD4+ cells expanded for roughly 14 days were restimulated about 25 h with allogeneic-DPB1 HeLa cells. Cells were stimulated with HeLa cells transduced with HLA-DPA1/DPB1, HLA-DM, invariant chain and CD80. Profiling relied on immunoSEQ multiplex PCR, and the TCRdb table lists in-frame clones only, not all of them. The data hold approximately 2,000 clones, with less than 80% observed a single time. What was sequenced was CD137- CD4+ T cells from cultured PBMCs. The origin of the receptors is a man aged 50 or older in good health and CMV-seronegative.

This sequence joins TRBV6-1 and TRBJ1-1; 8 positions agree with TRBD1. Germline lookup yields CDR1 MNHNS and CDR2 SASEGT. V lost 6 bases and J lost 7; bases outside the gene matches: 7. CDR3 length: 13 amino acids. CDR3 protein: CASRKQDRVEAFF. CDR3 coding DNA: TGTGCCAGCAGAAAACAGGACAGGGTTGAAGCTTTCTTT.

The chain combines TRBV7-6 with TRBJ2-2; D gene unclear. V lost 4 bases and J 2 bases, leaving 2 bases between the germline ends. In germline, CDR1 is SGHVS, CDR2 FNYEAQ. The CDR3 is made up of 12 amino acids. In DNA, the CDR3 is TGTGCCAGCAGCTCCAACACCGGGGAGCTGTTTTTT. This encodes CASSSNTGELFF.

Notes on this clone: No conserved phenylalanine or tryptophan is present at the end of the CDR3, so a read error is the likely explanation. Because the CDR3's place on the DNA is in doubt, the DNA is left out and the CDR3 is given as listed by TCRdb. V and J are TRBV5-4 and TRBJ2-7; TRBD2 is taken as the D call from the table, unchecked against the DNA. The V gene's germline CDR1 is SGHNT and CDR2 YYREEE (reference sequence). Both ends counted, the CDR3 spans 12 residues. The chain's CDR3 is CASSRGSGTPVY.

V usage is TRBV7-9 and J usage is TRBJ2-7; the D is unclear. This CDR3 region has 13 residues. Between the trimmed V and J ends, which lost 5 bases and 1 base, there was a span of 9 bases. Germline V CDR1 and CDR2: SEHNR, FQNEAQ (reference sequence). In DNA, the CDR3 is TGTGCCAGCAGCCCGTCCGGGTCCTACGAGCAGTACTTC. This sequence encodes CASSPSGSYEQYF.

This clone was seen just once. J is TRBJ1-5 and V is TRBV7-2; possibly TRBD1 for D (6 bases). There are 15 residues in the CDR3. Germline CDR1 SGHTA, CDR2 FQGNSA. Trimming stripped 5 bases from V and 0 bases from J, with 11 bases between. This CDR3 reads CASSQRGYSNQPQHF. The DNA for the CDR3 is TGTGCCAGCAGCCAAAGGGGGTATAGCAATCAGCCCCAGCATTTT.

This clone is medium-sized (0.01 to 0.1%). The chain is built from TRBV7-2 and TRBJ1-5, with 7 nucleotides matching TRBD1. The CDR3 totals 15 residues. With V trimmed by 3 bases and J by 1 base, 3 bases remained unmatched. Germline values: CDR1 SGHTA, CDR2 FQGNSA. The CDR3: CASSLGDRSNQPQHF. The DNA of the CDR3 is TGTGCCAGCAGCTTGGGGGACAGAAGCAATCAGCCCCAGCATTTT. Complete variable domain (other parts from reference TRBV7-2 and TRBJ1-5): GAGVSQSPSNKVTEKGKDVELRCDPISGHTALYWYRQSLGQGLEFLIYFQGNSAPDKSGLPSDRFSAERTGGSVSTLTIQRTQQEDSAVYLCASSLGDRSNQPQHFGDGTRLSIL.

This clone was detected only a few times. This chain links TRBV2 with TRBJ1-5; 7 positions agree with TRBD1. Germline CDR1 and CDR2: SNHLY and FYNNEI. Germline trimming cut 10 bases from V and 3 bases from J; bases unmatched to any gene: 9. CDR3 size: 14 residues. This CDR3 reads CATRQGLTNQPQHF. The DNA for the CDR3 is TGTGCCACTAGACAGGGCCTAACCAATCAGCCCCAGCATTTT. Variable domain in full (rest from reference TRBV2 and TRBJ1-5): EPEVTQTPSHQVTQMGQEVILRCVPISNHLYFYWYRQILGQKVEFLVSFYNNEISEKSEIFDDQFSVERPDGSNFTLKIRSTKLEDSAMYFCATRQGLTNQPQHFGDGTRLSIL.

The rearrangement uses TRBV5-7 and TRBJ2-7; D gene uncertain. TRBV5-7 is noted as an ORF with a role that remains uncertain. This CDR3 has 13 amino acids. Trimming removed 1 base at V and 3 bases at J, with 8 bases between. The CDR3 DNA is TGTGCCAGCAGCTTGAAACCGGGCTACGAGCAGTACTTC. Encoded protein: CASSLKPGYEQYF.

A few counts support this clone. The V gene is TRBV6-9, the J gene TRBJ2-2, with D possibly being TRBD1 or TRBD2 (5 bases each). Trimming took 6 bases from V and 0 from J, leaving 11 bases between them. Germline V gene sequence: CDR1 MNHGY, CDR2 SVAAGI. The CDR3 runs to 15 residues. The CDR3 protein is CASSPGRSNTGELFF. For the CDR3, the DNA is TGTGCCAGCAGCCCGGGACGGTCGAACACCGGGGAGCTGTTTTTT.

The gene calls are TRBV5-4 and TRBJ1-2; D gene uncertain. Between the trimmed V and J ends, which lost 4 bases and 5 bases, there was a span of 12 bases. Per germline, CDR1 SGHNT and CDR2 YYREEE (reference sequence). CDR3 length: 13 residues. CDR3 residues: CASSNDGVYGYTF. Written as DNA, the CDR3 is TGTGCCAGCAGCAACGACGGAGTTTATGGCTACACCTTC.

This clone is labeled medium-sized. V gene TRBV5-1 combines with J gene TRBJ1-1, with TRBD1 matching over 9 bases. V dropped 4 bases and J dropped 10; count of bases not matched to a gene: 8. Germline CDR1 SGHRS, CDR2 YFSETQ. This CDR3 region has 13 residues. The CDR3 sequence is CASSIQGASRAFF. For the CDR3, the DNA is TGCGCCAGCAGCATACAGGGGGCGTCAAGAGCTTTCTTT.

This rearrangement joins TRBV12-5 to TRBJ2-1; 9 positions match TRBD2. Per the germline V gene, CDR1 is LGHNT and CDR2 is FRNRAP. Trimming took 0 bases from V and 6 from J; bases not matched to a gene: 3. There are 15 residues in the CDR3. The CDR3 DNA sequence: TGTGCTAGTGGTTTGGTAGGCGGGGGGGCCAATGAGCAGTTCTTC. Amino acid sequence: CASGLVGGGANEQFF. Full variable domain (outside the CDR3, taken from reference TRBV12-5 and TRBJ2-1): DARVTQTPRHKVTEMGQEVTMRCQPILGHNTVFWYRQTMMQGLELLAYFRNRAPLDDSGMPKDRFSAEMPDATLATLKIQPSEPRDSAVYFCASGLVGGGANEQFFGPGTRLTVL.

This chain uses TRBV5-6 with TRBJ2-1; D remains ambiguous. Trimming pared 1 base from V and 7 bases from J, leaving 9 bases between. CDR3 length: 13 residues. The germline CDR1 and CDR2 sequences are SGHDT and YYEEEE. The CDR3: CASSLFIRNEQFF. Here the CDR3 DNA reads TGTGCCAGCAGCTTGTTTATCAGGAATGAGCAGTTCTTC.

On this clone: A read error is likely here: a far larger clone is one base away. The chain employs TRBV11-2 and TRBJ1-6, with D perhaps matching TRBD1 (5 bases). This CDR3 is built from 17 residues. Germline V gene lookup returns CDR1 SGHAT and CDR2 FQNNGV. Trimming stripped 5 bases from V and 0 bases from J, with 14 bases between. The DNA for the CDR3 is TGTGCCAGCAGCCAAGTCTGGACATACTCCTATAATTCACCCCTCCACTTT. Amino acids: CASSQVWTYSYNSPLHF.

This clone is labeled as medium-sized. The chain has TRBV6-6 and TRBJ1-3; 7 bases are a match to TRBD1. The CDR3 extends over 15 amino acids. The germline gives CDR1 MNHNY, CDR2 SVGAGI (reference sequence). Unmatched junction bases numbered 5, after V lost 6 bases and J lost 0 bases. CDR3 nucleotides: TGTGCCAGCAGGTTAGGACAGGCCTCTGGAAACACCATATATTTT. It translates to CASRLGQASGNTIYF.

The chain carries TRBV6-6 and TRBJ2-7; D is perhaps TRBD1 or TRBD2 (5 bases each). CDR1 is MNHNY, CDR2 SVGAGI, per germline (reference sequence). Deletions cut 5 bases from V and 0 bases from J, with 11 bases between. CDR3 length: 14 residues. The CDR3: CASSPRGASYEQYF. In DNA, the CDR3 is TGTGCCAGCAGTCCTCGAGGGGCCTCCTACGAGCAGTACTTC.

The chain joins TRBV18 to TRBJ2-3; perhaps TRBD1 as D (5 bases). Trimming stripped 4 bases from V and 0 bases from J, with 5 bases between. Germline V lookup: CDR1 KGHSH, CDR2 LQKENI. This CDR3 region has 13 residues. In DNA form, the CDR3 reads TGTGCCAGCTCACAGGGGAGCACAGATACGCAGTATTTT. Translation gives CASSQGSTDTQYF.

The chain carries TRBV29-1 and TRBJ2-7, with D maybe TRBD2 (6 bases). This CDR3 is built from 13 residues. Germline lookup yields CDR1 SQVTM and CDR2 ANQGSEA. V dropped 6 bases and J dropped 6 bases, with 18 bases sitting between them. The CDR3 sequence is CSVARGLLGEQYF. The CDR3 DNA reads TGCAGCGTCGCTAGGGGACTTCTGGGCGAGCAGTACTTC.

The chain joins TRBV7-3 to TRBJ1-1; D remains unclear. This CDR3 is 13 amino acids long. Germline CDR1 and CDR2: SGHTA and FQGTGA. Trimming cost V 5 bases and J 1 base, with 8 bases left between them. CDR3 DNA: TGTGCCAGCAGCCGGACGGAGAACACTGAAGCTTTCTTT. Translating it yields CASSRTENTEAFF.

The CDR3 spells CASSPTGGQAYEQYF. For the CDR3, the DNA is TGTGCCAGCAGCCCCACAGGGGGGCAAGCCTACGAGCAGTACTTC. The chain carries TRBV7-8 and TRBJ2-7; 8 bases match TRBD1. CDR3 length: 15 amino acids. The V and J ends lost 5 bases and 2 bases, in that order; junction bases with no gene match: 8. The germline V gene encodes CDR1 SGHVS and CDR2 FQNEAQ. Filled out from reference TRBV7-8 and TRBJ2-7, the complete variable domain reads GAGVSQSPRYKVAKRGQDVALRCDPISGHVSLFWYQQALGQGPEFLTYFQNEAQLDKSGLPSDRFFAERPEGSVSTLKIQRTQQEDSAVYLCASSPTGGQAYEQYFGPGTRLTVT.

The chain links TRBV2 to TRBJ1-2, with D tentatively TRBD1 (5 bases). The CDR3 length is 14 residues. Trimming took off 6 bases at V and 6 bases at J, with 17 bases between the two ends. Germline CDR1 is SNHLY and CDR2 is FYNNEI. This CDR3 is CASRAGTQGDGYTF. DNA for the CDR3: TGTGCCAGCAGGGCCGGGACCCAAGGCGATGGCTACACCTTC.

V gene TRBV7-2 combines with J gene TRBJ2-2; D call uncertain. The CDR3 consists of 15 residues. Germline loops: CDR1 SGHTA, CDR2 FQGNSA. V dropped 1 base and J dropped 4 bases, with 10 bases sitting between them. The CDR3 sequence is CASSLGLVGTGELFF. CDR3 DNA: TGTGCCAGCAGCTTAGGGCTAGTCGGCACCGGGGAGCTGTTTTTT.

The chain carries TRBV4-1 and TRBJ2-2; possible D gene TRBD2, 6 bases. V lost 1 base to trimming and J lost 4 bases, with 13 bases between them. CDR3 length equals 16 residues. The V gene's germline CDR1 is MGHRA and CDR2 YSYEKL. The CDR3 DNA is TGCGCCAGCAGCCAAGCCCGGGAGTACGGCACCGGGGAGCTGTTTTTT. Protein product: CASSQAREYGTGELFF.

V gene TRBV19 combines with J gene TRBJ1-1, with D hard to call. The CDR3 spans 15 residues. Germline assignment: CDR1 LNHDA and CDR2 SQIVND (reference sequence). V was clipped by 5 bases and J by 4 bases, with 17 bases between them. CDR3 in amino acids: CASSLGPGKRTEAFF. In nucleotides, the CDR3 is TGTGCCAGTAGTCTCGGGCCGGGGAAACGCACTGAAGCTTTCTTT. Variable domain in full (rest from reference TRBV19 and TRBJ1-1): DGGITQSPKYLFRKEGQNVTLSCEQNLNHDAMYWYRQDPGQGLRLIYYSQIVNDFQKGDIAEGYSVSREKKESFPLTVTSAQKNPTAFYLCASSLGPGKRTEAFFGQGTRLTVV.

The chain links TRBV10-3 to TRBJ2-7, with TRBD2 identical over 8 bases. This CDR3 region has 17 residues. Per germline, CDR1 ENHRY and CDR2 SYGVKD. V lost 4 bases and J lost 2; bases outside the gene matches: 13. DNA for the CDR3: TGTGCCATCAGTGCCAATAAGGGAACTAGCGGAACCTACGAGCAGTACTTC. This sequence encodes CAISANKGTSGTYEQYF.

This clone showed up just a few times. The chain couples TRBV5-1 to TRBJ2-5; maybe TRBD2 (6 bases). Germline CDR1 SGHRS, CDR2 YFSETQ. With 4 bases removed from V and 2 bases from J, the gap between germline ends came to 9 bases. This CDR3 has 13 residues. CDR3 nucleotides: TGCGCCAGCAGCCCAGGACTACAAGAGACCCAGTACTTC. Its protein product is CASSPGLQETQYF.